The sequence of this T cell receptor (beta chain) was determined in a study of early T cells in non-severe SARS-CoV-2 infection. Whole-study context: Sequencing of unsorted whole blood was done on bulk RNA, leaving chains unpaired.

Unmatched junction bases numbered 7, after V lost 5 bases and J lost 0 bases. Germline V gene sequence: CDR1 SGHNT, CDR2 YENEEA. The CDR3 runs 16 residues. As part of library construction, unique molecular identifiers were attached to individual cDNA molecules. MiXCR, applied by TCRdb to the 5' RACE reads, yields one record per CDR3 protein. The sample includes some 40,000 distinct CDR3 sequences, 5.3% of them seen just once. Regarding the study as a whole: Lookups in VDJdb leaned toward anti-spike CD8 responses and missed private and CD4 specificities.

This clonotype showed up many times. Its antigen is undetermined. This chain uses TRBV11-3 with TRBJ1-1; TRBD1 matches at 9 bases. The TCR was taken from an adult who was a healthcare worker with PCR-confirmed SARS-CoV-2 infection or an uninfected control (not recorded which). What was sequenced was whole blood. This chain's CDR3 is CASSKLQGALNTEAFF. Here the CDR3 DNA reads TGTGCCAGCAGCAAGTTACAGGGGGCACTGAACACTGAAGCTTTCTTT.